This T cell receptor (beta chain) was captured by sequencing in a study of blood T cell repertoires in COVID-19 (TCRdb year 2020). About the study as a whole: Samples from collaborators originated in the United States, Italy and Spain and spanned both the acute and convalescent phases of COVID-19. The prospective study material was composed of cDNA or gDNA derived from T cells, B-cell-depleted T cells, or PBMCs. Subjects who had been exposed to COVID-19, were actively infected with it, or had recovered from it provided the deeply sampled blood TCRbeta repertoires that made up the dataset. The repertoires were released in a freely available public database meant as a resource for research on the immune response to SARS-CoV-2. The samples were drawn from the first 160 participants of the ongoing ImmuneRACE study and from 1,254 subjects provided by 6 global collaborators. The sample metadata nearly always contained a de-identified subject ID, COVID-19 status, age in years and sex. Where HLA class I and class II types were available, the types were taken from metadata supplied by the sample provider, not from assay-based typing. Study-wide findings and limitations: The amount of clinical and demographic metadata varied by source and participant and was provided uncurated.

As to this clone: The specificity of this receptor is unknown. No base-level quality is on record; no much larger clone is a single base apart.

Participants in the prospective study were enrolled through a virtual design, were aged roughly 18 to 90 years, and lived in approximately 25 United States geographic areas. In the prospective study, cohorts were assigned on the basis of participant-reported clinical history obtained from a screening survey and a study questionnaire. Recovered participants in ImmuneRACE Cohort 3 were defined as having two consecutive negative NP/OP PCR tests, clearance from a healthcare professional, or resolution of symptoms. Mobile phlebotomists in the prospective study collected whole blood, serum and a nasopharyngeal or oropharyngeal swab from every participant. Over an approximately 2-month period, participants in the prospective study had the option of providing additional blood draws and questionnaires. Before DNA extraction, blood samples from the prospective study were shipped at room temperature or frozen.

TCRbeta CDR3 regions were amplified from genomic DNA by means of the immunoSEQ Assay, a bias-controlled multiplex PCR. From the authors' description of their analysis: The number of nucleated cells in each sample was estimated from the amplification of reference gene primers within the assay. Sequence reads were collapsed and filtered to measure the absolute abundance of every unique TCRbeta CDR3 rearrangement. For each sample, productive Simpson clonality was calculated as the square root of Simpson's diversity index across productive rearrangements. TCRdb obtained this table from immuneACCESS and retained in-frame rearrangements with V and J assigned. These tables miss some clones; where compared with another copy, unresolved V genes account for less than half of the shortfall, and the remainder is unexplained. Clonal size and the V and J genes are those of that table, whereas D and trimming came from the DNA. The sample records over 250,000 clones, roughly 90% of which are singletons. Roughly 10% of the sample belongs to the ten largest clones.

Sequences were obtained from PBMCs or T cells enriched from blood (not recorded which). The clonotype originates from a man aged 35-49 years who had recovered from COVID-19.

The encoded CDR3 is CASSPPSLDRPLGVAFF. The nucleotides are TGTGCCAGCTCACCACCGTCTTTGGACAGGCCCTTAGGGGTGGCTTTCTTT. Recombination connected TRBV18 to TRBJ1-1; TRBD1 fits 7 bases in the junction. CDR1 KGHSH and CDR2 LQKENI are derived from the germline V gene. The germline V and J ends show losses of 0 bases and 11 bases respectively, and no gene match explains 18 bases of the junction. From cysteine to phenylalanine, the CDR3 is 17 amino acids long. Of the read, only the CDR3 DNA is kept; its 51 bases are in frame from base 1.